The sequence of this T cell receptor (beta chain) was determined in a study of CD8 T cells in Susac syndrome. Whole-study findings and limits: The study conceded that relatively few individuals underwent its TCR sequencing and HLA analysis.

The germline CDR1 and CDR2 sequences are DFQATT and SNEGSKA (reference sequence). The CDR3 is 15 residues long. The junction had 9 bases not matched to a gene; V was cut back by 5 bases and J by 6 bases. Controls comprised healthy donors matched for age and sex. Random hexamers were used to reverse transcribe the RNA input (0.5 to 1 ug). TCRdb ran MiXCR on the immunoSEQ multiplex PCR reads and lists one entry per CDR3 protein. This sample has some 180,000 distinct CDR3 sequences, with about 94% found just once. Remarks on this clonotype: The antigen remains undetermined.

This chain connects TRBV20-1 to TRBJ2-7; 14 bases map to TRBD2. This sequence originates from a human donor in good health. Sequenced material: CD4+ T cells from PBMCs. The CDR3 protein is CSAQGLAGAGSEQYF. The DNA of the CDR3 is TGCAGTGCTCAGGGACTAGCGGGAGCGGGGAGCGAGCAGTACTTC.